The subject of this entry is one TCR beta chain. TCRdb independently ran MiXCR on the PCR reads; one entry per CDR3 protein. The table has 15,000 or so distinct CDR3 sequences, less than 55% seen once. These data originate in a study of immune characterization of retroperitoneal liposarcoma. Unmatched junction bases numbered 6, after V lost 1 base and J lost 5 bases. From germline, CDR1 is MNHNS and CDR2 SASEGT. This CDR3 comprises 15 residues. The rearrangement joins TRBV6-1 to TRBJ2-5, with 8 bases that match TRBD2. The receptor was isolated from a female donor with retroperitoneal liposarcoma. Sequencing input: tumor tissue. The CDR3 nucleotides read TGTGCCAGCAGTGAAGGAGAGCGGGAGATCGAGACCCAGTACTTC. Its translation: CASSEGEREIETQYF.